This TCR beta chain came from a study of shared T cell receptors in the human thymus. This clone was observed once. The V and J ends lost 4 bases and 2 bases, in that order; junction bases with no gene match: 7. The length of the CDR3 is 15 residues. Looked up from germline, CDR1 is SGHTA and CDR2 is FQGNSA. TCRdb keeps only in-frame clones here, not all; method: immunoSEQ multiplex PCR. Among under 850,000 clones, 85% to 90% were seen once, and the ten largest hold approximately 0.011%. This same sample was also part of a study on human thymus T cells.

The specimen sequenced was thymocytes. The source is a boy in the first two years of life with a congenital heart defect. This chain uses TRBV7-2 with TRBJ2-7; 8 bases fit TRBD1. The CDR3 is CASSCDGQGTYEQYF. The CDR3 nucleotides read TGTGCCAGCAGCTGCGACGGACAGGGAACCTACGAGCAGTACTTC. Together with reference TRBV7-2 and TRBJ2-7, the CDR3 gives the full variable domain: GAGVSQSPSNKVTEKGKDVELRCDPISGHTALYWYRQSLGQGLEFLIYFQGNSAPDKSGLPSDRFSAERTGGSVSTLTIQRTQQEDSAVYLCASSCDGQGTYEQYFGPGTRLTVT.